The 25 T cell receptor beta chains below come from one sample, sequenced in a study of beta chain features in type 1 diabetes. Overall study results and limits: Type 1 diabetes patients had TCRB CDR3s that were shorter (moderately but significantly so) in all four CD4+ subsets.

The antigens these receptors bind are not known. Isolated RNA was reverse transcribed in full, so expressed TCRB transcripts were sequenced. This table comes from immunoSEQ multiplex PCR, and its TCRdb copy is limited to in-frame clones, with some not included. Altogether 150,000 to 200,000 clones are present, about 9% being singletons, with the ten largest covering around 0.5%. Input material: central memory CD4+ T cells from blood. These receptors all come from a woman aged 18 to 35 with type 1 diabetes.

The V and J genes are TRBV5-1 and TRBJ2-3; the D gene is possibly TRBD2 (5 bases). The CDR3 is 15 residues long. Trimming stripped 0 bases from V and 1 base from J, with 9 bases between. Looked up from germline, CDR1 is SGHRS and CDR2 is YFSETQ. In nucleotides, the CDR3 is TGCGCCAGCAGCTTGGGGGGTAGCGGCACAGATACGCAGTATTTT. This codes for CASSLGGSGTDTQYF.

The chain joins TRBV7-2 to TRBJ1-6; possible D gene TRBD1, 5 bases. The CDR3 loop spans 15 amino acids. Germline loops: CDR1 SGHTA, CDR2 FQGNSA. V shed 5 bases and J shed 4 bases, with 12 bases lying between them. The CDR3 sequence is CASSNRREYNSPLHF. CDR3 nucleotide sequence: TGTGCCAGCAGCAACAGGAGAGAGTATAATTCACCCCTCCACTTT.

The genes are TRBV11-3 and TRBJ2-3; TRBD2 aligns across 14 bases. The CDR3 covers 15 residues. The V gene end was trimmed by 4 bases and the J gene end by 8 bases; junction bases not matched to a gene: 5. Germline CDR1 and CDR2: SGHNT and YENEEA. The CDR3 sequence: CASSSGLAGVVTQYF. DNA of the CDR3: TGTGCCAGCAGCTCGGGACTAGCGGGAGTTGTTACGCAGTATTTT.

The rearrangement uses TRBV28 and TRBJ2-7, with TRBD1 matching 7 bases. V was clipped by 1 base and J by 2 bases; unmatched bases: 8. There are 16 residues in the CDR3. Germline loops: CDR1 MDHEN, CDR2 SYDVKM. The CDR3 protein is CASSLYPVDRAYEQYF. CDR3 coding DNA: TGTGCCAGCAGTTTATATCCCGTAGACAGGGCCTACGAGCAGTACTTC.

Written as DNA, the CDR3 is TGTGCCAGTAGTATCCCAGGGATGGGCACCGGGGAGCTGTTTTTT. Protein: CASSIPGMGTGELFF. This chain connects TRBV19 to TRBJ2-2; D possibly corresponds to TRBD1 (5 bases). The CDR3 is 15 residues long. Looked up from germline, CDR1 is LNHDA and CDR2 is SQIVND (reference sequence). Trimming took 3 bases from V and 4 from J, leaving 12 bases between them.

The chain recombines TRBV7-9 with TRBJ1-6; 7 nucleotides line up with TRBD1. The CDR3 is 14 residues long. V shed 5 bases, J shed 7 bases, and the junction held 5 bases outside the gene matches. Germline CDR1 reads SEHNR; CDR2 reads FQNEAQ (reference sequence). The CDR3 region is CASSRQGGNSPLHF. The CDR3 nucleotides are TGTGCCAGCAGCCGACAGGGTGGGAATTCACCCCTCCACTTT.

This clone was seen only a few times. V gene TRBV6-5 combines with J gene TRBJ2-1; TRBD1 is a possible D gene (6 bases). Trimming removed 6 bases from V and 7 bases from J, with 19 bases in between. This CDR3 has 15 amino acids. Per the germline V gene, CDR1 is MNHEY and CDR2 is SVGAGI. The CDR3 reads CASRQQGRGRNEQFF. In nucleotides, the CDR3 is TGTGCCAGCAGACAACAGGGAAGGGGAAGAAATGAGCAGTTCTTC.

This chain uses TRBV5-4 with TRBJ1-1, with a weak D call TRBD1 (6 bases). Trimming pared 0 bases from V and 0 bases from J, leaving 12 bases between. The CDR3 spans 16 residues. The germline CDR1 and CDR2 sequences are SGHNT and YYREEE (reference sequence). In DNA, the CDR3 is TGTGCCAGCAGCTTGGATCAGGGGCAGTTGAACACTGAAGCTTTCTTT. Residues: CASSLDQGQLNTEAFF.

This chain links TRBV16 with TRBJ2-2, with D hard to call. Germline V CDR1 and CDR2: KGHSY, FQNENV. This CDR3 is built from 13 residues. The germline V and J ends were trimmed by 2 bases and 1 base, with 2 bases remaining between them. CDR3 bases: TGTGCCAGCAGCCAACGGAACACCGGGGAGCTGTTTTTT. It encodes CASSQRNTGELFF.

The sample holds a few counts of this clone. The V and J genes are TRBV28 and TRBJ2-7; TRBD1 might be the D (6 bases). The germline gives CDR1 MDHEN, CDR2 SYDVKM. This CDR3 has 14 residues. V dropped 4 bases and J dropped 2 bases, with 12 bases sitting between them. The CDR3: CASSSPRDTYEQYF. The CDR3 coding sequence is TGTGCCAGCAGTTCCCCCCGGGACACCTACGAGCAGTACTTC.

The gene calls are TRBV7-6 and TRBJ1-5; no clear D gene. This CDR3 has 12 residues. Trimming removed 5 bases from V and 7 bases from J, with 9 bases in between. Germline-derived CDR1 and CDR2 are SGHVS and FNYEAQ. This chain's CDR3 is CASSTRGQPQHF. The CDR3 nucleotides read TGTGCCAGCAGCACTAGAGGACAGCCCCAGCATTTT.

The CDR3 nucleotides are TGTGCCAGCAGTTCCGGGACAGGGGACAACGAGCAGTACTTC. Its protein product is CASSSGTGDNEQYF. The chain combines TRBV28 with TRBJ2-7; 10 bases are a match to TRBD1. The CDR3 contains 14 residues. Trimming at V came to 4 bases and at J to 5 bases, leaving 5 bases not matched to a gene. Germline CDR1 reads MDHEN; CDR2 reads SYDVKM.

This clone has more than one count but fewer than ten. The J gene is TRBJ2-1, the V gene TRBV14; 7 bases match TRBD2. The trim removed 0 bases at V and 0 bases at J, leaving 17 bases unmatched. Germline CDR1 and CDR2: SGHDN and FVKESK. The CDR3 has 21 residues. This chain's CDR3 is CASSQDPRKAGRSSSYNEQFF. CDR3 nucleotides: TGTGCCAGCAGCCAAGATCCCCGGAAAGCGGGAAGATCAAGCTCCTACAATGAGCAGTTCTTC.

This chain joins TRBV9 and TRBJ2-3, with a possible D match to TRBD2 (5 bases). CDR3 size: 13 residues. The germline V and J ends were trimmed by 1 base and 5 bases, with 8 bases remaining between them. The germline CDR1 and CDR2 sequences are SGDLS and YYNGEE. CDR3: CASSVSREDTQYF. The CDR3 DNA sequence: TGTGCCAGCAGCGTATCCCGGGAAGATACGCAGTATTTT.

The J gene is TRBJ2-5, the V gene TRBV10-3, with D maybe TRBD1 (6 bases). CDR3 length: 13 residues. Germline CDR1 ENHRY, CDR2 SYGVKD. V was shortened by 6 bases and J by 1 base, with 9 bases between the two germline ends. CDR3 bases: TGTGCCATCAGAGGACAGTCCCAAGAGACCCAGTACTTC. It specifies CAIRGQSQETQYF.

This chain connects TRBV5-4 to TRBJ2-1; D might be TRBD2 (5 bases). V lost 1 base and J lost 8, with 10 bases in between. This CDR3 region has 13 residues. CDR1 is SGHNT, CDR2 YYREEE, per germline (reference sequence). In DNA, the CDR3 is TGTGCCAGCAGCTTGCCCCATAGCGATGAGCAGTTCTTC. Its protein is CASSLPHSDEQFF.

A few counts support this clone. The chain has TRBV5-6 and TRBJ2-7; 10 bases fit TRBD1. The CDR3 is 15 amino acids. The germline gives CDR1 SGHDT, CDR2 YYEEEE. J was trimmed by 9 bases and V by 5 bases; bases with no gene match: 14. The CDR3 here is CASRPTGQGNSGQYF. CDR3 sequence (DNA): TGTGCCAGCAGACCAACGGGACAGGGGAACTCGGGGCAGTACTTC.

This chain connects TRBV28 to TRBJ1-4, with D possibly TRBD1 on 5 matching bases. Germline V gene sequence: CDR1 MDHEN, CDR2 SYDVKM. V gave up 4 bases and J gave up 5 bases, with 11 bases separating them. The CDR3 is made up of 14 amino acids. In nucleotides, the CDR3 is TGTGCCAGCAGTTCCGACAGCACGAATGAAAAACTGTTTTTT. Encoded protein: CASSSDSTNEKLFF. The full variable domain, its missing parts supplied by reference TRBV28 and TRBJ1-4, is DVKVTQSSRYLVKRTGEKVFLECVQDMDHENMFWYRQDPGLGLRLIYFSYDVKMKEKGDIPEGYSVSREKKERFSLILESASTNQTSMYLCASSSDSTNEKLFFGSGTQLSVL.

The chain employs TRBV7-2 and TRBJ2-7; D uncertain. The V and J ends lost 1 base and 0 bases respectively, with 7 bases between them. CDR3 length: 14 residues. CDR1 SGHTA and CDR2 FQGNSA come from the germline V gene. DNA of the CDR3: TGTGCCAGCAGCTTAGTACGGAGCTCCTACGAGCAGTACTTC. It encodes CASSLVRSSYEQYF.

The chain links TRBV5-1 to TRBJ1-2; D is uncertain. The CDR3 is 14 amino acids. V was shortened by 2 bases and J by 5 bases, with 13 bases between the two germline ends. Germline lookup yields CDR1 SGHRS and CDR2 YFSETQ. CDR3 nucleotides: TGCGCCAGCAGCTTTGACGGGTCCCTTTATGGCTACACCTTC. This gives the protein CASSFDGSLYGYTF.

The CDR3 sequence is CASSILGRNEQFF. Written as DNA, the CDR3 is TGTGCCAGTAGTATATTGGGCAGGAATGAGCAGTTCTTC. V usage is TRBV19 and J usage is TRBJ2-1; D remains unclear. V was pared by 2 bases and J by 7 bases, with 9 bases between. This CDR3 has 13 residues. The germline gives CDR1 LNHDA, CDR2 SQIVND (reference sequence). Based on the CDR3 plus reference TRBV19 and TRBJ2-1, the full variable domain is DGGITQSPKYLFRKEGQNVTLSCEQNLNHDAMYWYRQDPGQGLRLIYYSQIVNDFQKGDIAEGYSVSREKKESFPLTVTSAQKNPTAFYLCASSILGRNEQFFGPGTRLTVL.

This clone has more than one count but fewer than ten. The V gene is TRBV29-1, the J gene TRBJ2-3, with 8 nucleotides matching TRBD1. The CDR3 has 15 residues. Trimming cost V 4 bases and J 4 bases; bases outside gene matches: 10. Per germline, CDR1 SQVTM and CDR2 ANQGSEA. The CDR3 DNA reads as TGCAGCGTTGGGCAAGACAGGGGACTCGCAGATACGCAGTATTTT. It translates to CSVGQDRGLADTQYF.

V and J are TRBV25-1 and TRBJ2-1; the D is unclear. Germline V lookup: CDR1 MGHDK, CDR2 SYGVNS. With 8 bases removed from V and 7 bases from J, the gap between germline ends came to 18 bases. This CDR3 has 14 residues. The CDR3 DNA reads as TGTGCCAGCCAAACTTGGGCAGGATCGAATGAGCAGTTCTTC. Residues: CASQTWAGSNEQFF. Combining the CDR3 with reference TRBV25-1 and TRBJ2-1 gives the whole variable domain EADIYQTPRYLVIGTGKKITLECSQTMGHDKMYWYQQDPGMELHLIHYSYGVNSTEKGDLSSESTVSRIRTEHFPLTLESARPSHTSQYLCASQTWAGSNEQFFGPGTRLTVL.

This clone was seen a few times. The chain uses TRBV28 and TRBJ1-5, with D perhaps matching TRBD1 (6 bases). Per germline, CDR1 MDHEN and CDR2 SYDVKM. CDR3 length: 14 residues. Trimming took off 5 bases at V and 4 bases at J, with 12 bases between the two ends. CDR3 bases: TGTGCCAGCAGTAGGCACAGGGCAAATCAGCCCCAGCATTTT. The encoded protein is CASSRHRANQPQHF.

The chain employs TRBV7-2 and TRBJ2-3; the D gene is possibly TRBD2 (6 bases). The CDR3 is made up of 15 amino acids. Germline V gives CDR1 SGHTA, CDR2 FQGNSA. Trimming left V 5 bases short and J 3 bases short, with 15 bases between. The CDR3 reads CASSLTGLATDTQYF. CDR3 coding DNA: TGTGCCAGCAGCCTTACGGGACTGGCAACAGATACGCAGTATTTT.